This T cell receptor beta chain derives from a study of tumor-infiltrating lymphocytes in primary liver carcinoma. Study-level information: Recorded tumor stage was T1-T3 N0M0, with diameters of 4.2 to 10 cm. Findings of the study overall: Blood trailed tumors significantly in top-250-clone fraction (p = 0.039).

A primer matching the constant region was used to make TCR beta cDNA from approximately 520 ng of total RNA. Investigators got TCR beta libraries out of three nested multiplex PCR rounds, done with slightly modified ARM-PCR. Running around 10 cycles apiece, the first two PCR rounds relied on TRBV1-TRBV30 forward primers together with a C-beta reverse primer. TCRdb used MiXCR to reprocess the multiplex PCR reads, holding one entry per CDR3 protein. Of approximately 64,000 distinct CDR3 sequences listed, over 60% are singletons. Starting material for RNA and DNA co-extraction consisted of about 17-32 mg of unsorted bulk tissue. Germline CDR1 is SEHNR and CDR2 is FQNEAQ (reference sequence). The CDR3 runs to 11 residues. Note on this clonotype: Antigen specificity is unknown. At one of its ends the junction is not consistent with the germline gene, which may arise from a read error.

The chain recombines TRBV7-9 with TRBJ2-1; no clear D gene. This receptor was identified in a man aged 35 to 55 with primary liver carcinoma and hepatitis B virus infection. The specimen sequenced was liver tumor tissue from sampling region 4. Described subset: tumor region T4, right-lateral pole. The CDR3 region is CASNFVGEQFF. The CDR3 DNA follows: TGTGCAAGCAACTTTGTTGGTGAGCAGTTCTTC.